The 26 T cell receptor beta chains below come from one sample, sequenced in a study of blood T cell repertoires in COVID-19. Clones were read by immunoSEQ multiplex PCR, and TCRdb kept only the in-frame ones, dropping some. The table includes roughly 500,000 clones, about nine tenths detected once. The sequencing sample was made of PBMCs or T cells enriched from blood (not recorded which). These receptor sequences come from a woman in her fifties or sixties who had recovered from COVID-19.

This clone rates as medium-sized (0.01 to 0.1%). The chain is built from TRBV6-6 and TRBJ2-1; 9 nucleotides match TRBD1. Germline CDR1 is MNHNY and CDR2 is SVGAGI (reference sequence). The CDR3 extends over 15 amino acids. V trimming: 4 bases; J trimming: 7 bases; junction bases outside the gene matches: 8. Here the CDR3 DNA reads TGTGCCAGCAGTTCCCGGGACAGGGTTGAGAATGAGCAGTTCTTC. This gives the protein CASSSRDRVENEQFF.

V usage is TRBV3-1 (or the pseudogene TRBV3-2) and J usage is TRBJ1-5, with 9 nucleotides matching TRBD1. Losses at the gene ends were 8 bases for V and 3 bases for J; bases not matched to a gene: 5. The CDR3 totals 14 residues. CDR1 is LGHDT and CDR2 is YNNKEL in the germline V gene (reference sequence). The CDR3: CASGDRAFNQPQHF. In DNA, the CDR3 is TGTGCCAGCGGGGACAGGGCATTCAATCAGCCCCAGCATTTT.

The chain has TRBV5-1 and TRBJ2-7, with 10 bases identical to TRBD1. The length of the CDR3 is 13 residues. Germline V lookup: CDR1 SGHRS, CDR2 YFSETQ. Trimming at V came to 3 bases and at J to 5 bases, leaving 2 bases not matched to a gene. Here the CDR3 reads CASSWDRGHEQYF. The CDR3 DNA follows: TGCGCCAGCAGCTGGGACAGGGGACACGAGCAGTACTTC.

This chain connects TRBV5-8 to TRBJ1-1; D unclear. Germline V CDR1 and CDR2: SGHTS, YDEGEE. CDR3 length: 13 amino acids. The V and J ends lost 4 bases and 5 bases respectively, with 12 bases between them. CDR3 sequence reads: CASSPTLRTEAFF. CDR3 in DNA: TGTGCCAGCAGCCCGACCCTGAGGACTGAAGCTTTCTTT.

This clone appeared a single time. The chain is built from TRBV19 and TRBJ1-2; tentative D call: TRBD1 (5 bases). Germline CDR1 and CDR2: LNHDA and SQIVND (reference sequence). V lost 5 bases, J lost 2 bases, and 15 bases lay in between. This CDR3 spans 15 amino acids. This chain's CDR3 is CASSAIRDSNYGYTF. The CDR3 nucleotides are TGTGCCAGTAGTGCGATAAGAGACAGCAACTATGGCTACACCTTC.

The rearrangement joins TRBV5-4 to TRBJ2-7, with 8 bases matching TRBD2. In germline, CDR1 is SGHNT, CDR2 YYREEE (reference sequence). This CDR3 comprises 16 residues. The V gene end was trimmed by 0 bases and the J gene end by 3 bases; junction bases not matched to a gene: 8. CDR3 sequence reads: CASSLANSGASYEQYF. The DNA for the CDR3 is TGTGCCAGCAGCTTGGCGAATAGCGGGGCCAGCTACGAGCAGTACTTC.

The CDR3 sequence is CASSQDPIGTGGSSPLHF. The CDR3 DNA is TGCGCCAGCAGCCAAGACCCTATCGGGACAGGGGGGAGTTCACCCCTCCACTTT. The chain has TRBV4-1 and TRBJ1-6; 11 nucleotides match TRBD1. V shed 0 bases and J 9 bases; nucleotides not matched to a gene: 10. The CDR3 is 18 residues long. Germline V lookup: CDR1 MGHRA, CDR2 YSYEKL.

V and J are TRBV25-1 and TRBJ2-5, with TRBD1 identical over 7 bases. This CDR3 comprises 13 residues. Trimming removed 3 bases from V and 7 bases from J; junction bases left unmatched: 5. In germline, CDR1 is MGHDK, CDR2 SYGVNS. CDR3 in amino acids: CASSDRQGGTQYF. The CDR3 nucleotides are TGTGCCAGCAGTGACAGACAGGGCGGGACCCAGTACTTC.

The CDR3 DNA sequence: TGTGCCAGCAGCCCCAACGGGTACGAGCAGTACGTC. Amino acid sequence: CASSPNGYEQYV. This chain joins TRBV6-5 and TRBJ2-7; D gene uncertain. This CDR3 contains 12 residues. Germline V gene sequence: CDR1 MNHEY, CDR2 SVGAGI. V lost 6 bases, J lost 4 bases, and 10 bases lay in between.

The chain joins TRBV6-5 to TRBJ2-3; D is unclear. The V gene's germline CDR1 is MNHEY and CDR2 SVGAGI. The length of the CDR3 is 13 residues. V gave up 4 bases and J gave up 5 bases, with 10 bases separating them. CDR3 sequence: CASSLIGKDTQYF. The DNA for the CDR3 is TGTGCCAGCAGTTTAATTGGCAAAGATACGCAGTATTTT.

This sequence joins TRBV2 and TRBJ2-3; TRBD2 agrees at 7 bases. This CDR3 spans 17 amino acids. CDR1 is SNHLY, CDR2 FYNNEI, per germline. V dropped 0 bases and J dropped 3; count of bases not matched to a gene: 9. CDR3 nucleotide sequence: TGTGCCAGCAGTGAAGCGCTTGGGAGGGTAGGGACAGATACGCAGTATTTT. As protein: CASSEALGRVGTDTQYF.

This clone was seen a single time. The chain combines TRBV14 with TRBJ2-7, with 12 bases that match TRBD1. The CDR3 has 16 residues. V was pared by 4 bases and J by 2 bases, with 6 bases of the junction left unmatched. CDR1 SGHDN and CDR2 FVKESK come from the germline V gene. CDR3 nucleotides: TGTGCCAGCAGCCTTGGGACAGGGGGCCGTCCCTACGAGCAGTACGTC. Translated, it gives CASSLGTGGRPYEQYV.

This clone has only one observation. The genes are TRBV11-2 and TRBJ2-5, with 9 bases matching TRBD1. This CDR3 has 17 amino acids. CDR1 and CDR2 (germline): SGHAT, FQNNGV. The V and J ends lost 5 bases and 5 bases, in that order; junction bases with no gene match: 15. CDR3 protein: CASSLRLPGQGSETQYF. DNA of the CDR3: TGTGCCAGCAGCCTACGATTACCGGGACAGGGTTCGGAGACCCAGTACTTC.

The chain couples TRBV3-1 (or the pseudogene TRBV3-2) to TRBJ1-1, with D possibly being TRBD1 (5 bases). There are 14 residues in the CDR3. With 9 bases removed from V and 0 bases from J, the gap between germline ends came to 14 bases. Looked up from germline, CDR1 is LGHDT and CDR2 is YNNKEL (reference sequence). CDR3 in DNA: TGTGCCAGTACTCACCAGGGCATGAACACTGAAGCTTTCTTT. The encoded protein is CASTHQGMNTEAFF.

As concerns this clone: Different DNA sequences within this sample yield the same CDR3. The rearrangement uses TRBV6-5 and TRBJ1-3; D not resolved. Germline V gene data show CDR1 as MNHEY and CDR2 as SVGAGI. Deletions cut 5 bases from V and 0 bases from J, with 5 bases between. This CDR3 is built from 13 residues. In DNA, the CDR3 is TGTGCCAGCAGTCCCCTCTCTGGAAACACCATATATTTT. Encoded protein: CASSPLSGNTIYF.

The rearrangement uses TRBV6-2 or TRBV6-3 and TRBJ2-1; TRBD2 matches at 12 bases. This CDR3 is 16 amino acids long. Per germline, CDR1 MNHEY and CDR2 SVGEGT. The trim removed 5 bases at V and 9 bases at J, leaving 11 bases unmatched. The CDR3 protein is CASSPRASGGAAEQFF. In nucleotides, the CDR3 is TGTGCCAGCAGTCCCCGGGCTAGCGGGGGGGCGGCTGAGCAGTTCTTC.

This chain links TRBV5-4 with TRBJ2-7; D remains ambiguous. V was shortened by 0 bases and J by 3 bases, with 4 bases between the two germline ends. This CDR3 has 12 residues. CDR1 and CDR2 (germline): SGHNT, YYREEE (reference sequence). CDR3 sequence reads: CASSLDGYEQYF. The CDR3 DNA follows: TGTGCCAGCAGCTTGGACGGCTACGAGCAGTACTTC.

The chain recombines TRBV30 with TRBJ1-2, with D tentatively TRBD1 (5 bases). Looked up from germline, CDR1 is GTSNPN and CDR2 is SVGIG (reference sequence). The V end was cut by 4 bases, the J end by 0 bases, with 12 bases between. This CDR3 is 14 amino acids long. The CDR3 DNA sequence: TGTGCCTGGAACCTAGGGGTTGCTAACTATGGCTACACCTTC. Encoded protein: CAWNLGVANYGYTF.

The chain uses TRBV9 and TRBJ1-2; 8 positions match TRBD1. Looked up from germline, CDR1 is SGDLS and CDR2 is YYNGEE. With V trimmed by 3 bases and J by 0 bases, 4 bases remained unmatched. The CDR3 contains 15 residues. The CDR3 coding sequence is TGTGCCAGCAGCGCGTTGGGACAGGCTAACTATGGCTACACCTTC. Its protein is CASSALGQANYGYTF. Full variable domain (outside the CDR3, taken from reference TRBV9 and TRBJ1-2): DSGVTQTPKHLITATGQRVTLRCSPRSGDLSVYWYQQSLDQGLQFLIQYYNGEERAKGNILERFSAQQFPDLHSELNLSSLELGDSALYFCASSALGQANYGYTFGSGTRLTVV.

V and J are TRBV7-9 and TRBJ2-3; weak D call: TRBD1 (5 bases). Trimming stripped 5 bases from V and 5 bases from J, with 11 bases between. CDR1 and CDR2 (germline): SEHNR, FQNEAQ (reference sequence). The CDR3 spans 13 residues. In nucleotides, the CDR3 is TGTGCCAGCAGCCCCAGGGTTCAAGATACGCAGTATTTT. Amino acids: CASSPRVQDTQYF.

This chain connects TRBV6-6 to TRBJ1-3, with D unresolved. V gave up 4 bases and J gave up 4 bases, with 8 bases separating them. CDR1 and CDR2 from the germline V gene are MNHNY and SVGAGI (reference sequence). The CDR3 is 13 amino acids. DNA for the CDR3: TGTGCCAGCAGTTCAGGCCGCGGAAACACCATATATTTT. It is translated as CASSSGRGNTIYF.

A single count supports this clone. V is TRBV24-1 and J is TRBJ2-2; D possibly corresponds to TRBD1 (6 bases). The CDR3 spans 16 residues. Trimming left V 3 bases short and J 1 base short, with 11 bases between. CDR1 and CDR2 (germline): KGHDR, SFDVKD. The DNA for the CDR3 is TGTGCCACCAGTGATCCCGGGACACAGAACACCGGGGAGCTGTTTTTT. This gives the protein CATSDPGTQNTGELFF.

This chain links TRBV19 with TRBJ1-5, with D perhaps TRBD1 (6 bases). This CDR3 has 14 amino acids. The ends were cut back, 4 bases at V and 4 bases at J, with 11 bases in the middle. Looked up from germline, CDR1 is LNHDA and CDR2 is SQIVND (reference sequence). CDR3 loop: CASSTLTGNQPQHF. Here the CDR3 DNA reads TGTGCCAGTAGTACCCTTACAGGGAATCAGCCCCAGCATTTT.

This clone was observed a few times. V and J are TRBV9 and TRBJ2-1, with 11 nucleotides matching TRBD1. Germline lookup yields CDR1 SGDLS and CDR2 YYNGEE. The CDR3 length is 15 residues. V was clipped by 2 bases and J by 7 bases; unmatched bases: 5. The CDR3 is CASSVGQGARNEQFF. CDR3 coding DNA: TGTGCCAGCAGCGTTGGACAGGGGGCTCGGAATGAGCAGTTCTTC.

The chain links TRBV29-1 to TRBJ1-6, with 7 positions matching TRBD1. This CDR3 spans 13 amino acids. Germline-derived CDR1 and CDR2 are SQVTM and ANQGSEA. V lost 6 bases, J lost 5 bases, and 4 bases stayed unmatched. The CDR3 coding sequence is TGCAGCGTCCGACAGGGTGATAATTCACCCCTCCACTTT. This codes for CSVRQGDNSPLHF.

On this clone itself: The sample holds other DNA sequences that translate to the same CDR3. The gene calls are TRBV5-1 and TRBJ1-1; the D gene is possibly TRBD1 (6 bases). Germline V gives CDR1 SGHRS, CDR2 YFSETQ. V dropped 1 base and J dropped 8 bases, with 18 bases sitting between them. This CDR3 region has 15 residues. The CDR3 protein is CASSLLGTGRAEAFF. CDR3 coding DNA: TGCGCCAGCAGCTTGTTAGGAACAGGGAGGGCCGAAGCTTTCTTT.